Here is one T cell receptor (beta chain) with its context. No antigen is known for it. This entry comes from a study of cytomegalovirus exposure and HLA in healthy donors. Broader study findings: In vitro data verified a few CMV-associated chains as specific for CMV antigens.

Only in-frame clones appear in the TCRdb table, and some are missing; sequencing was by immunoSEQ multiplex PCR. The profile covers approximately 130,000 clones, with around nine tenths appearing a single time and around 1.9% taken by the ten largest. CDR1 MNHNY and CDR2 SVGAGI come from the germline V gene (reference sequence). The CDR3 covers 14 residues. Losses at the gene ends were 0 bases for V and 7 bases for J; bases not matched to a gene: 5. The sequenced sample was PBMCs. The chain carries TRBV6-6 and TRBJ1-2; 7 nucleotides align to TRBD1. The clonotype comes from a woman between 18 and 29 years old in good health and CMV-seronegative. The CDR3 region has the DNA TGTGCCAGCAGTTACTCGACAGGGTTTAGTGGCTACACCTTC. Residues: CASSYSTGFSGYTF.